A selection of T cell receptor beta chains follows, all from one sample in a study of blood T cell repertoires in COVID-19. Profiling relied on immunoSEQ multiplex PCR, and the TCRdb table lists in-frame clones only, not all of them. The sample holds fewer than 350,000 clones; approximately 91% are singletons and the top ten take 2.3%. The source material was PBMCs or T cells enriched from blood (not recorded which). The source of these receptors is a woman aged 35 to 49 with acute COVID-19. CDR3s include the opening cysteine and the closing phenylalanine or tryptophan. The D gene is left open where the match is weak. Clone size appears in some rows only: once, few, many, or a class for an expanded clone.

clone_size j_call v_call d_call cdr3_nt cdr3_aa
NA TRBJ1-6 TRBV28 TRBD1 TGTGCCAGCAGCTTCGCCGGGACAGGTTTCACACCCCTCCACTTT CASSFAGTGFTPLHF
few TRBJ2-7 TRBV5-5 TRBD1 TGTGCCAGCTCGACGTCTGGGGGACAGTCCTCCTACGAGCAGTACTTC CASSTSGGQSSYEQYF
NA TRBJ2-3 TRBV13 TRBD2 TGTGCCAGCAGCGAAACGACTAGCGGGACAGATACGCAGTATTTT CASSETTSGTDTQYF
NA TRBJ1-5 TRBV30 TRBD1 TGTGCCTGGAGTGCCGGGACAGGGTGGCCCCAGCATTTT CAWSAGTGWPQHF
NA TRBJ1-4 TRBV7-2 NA TGTGCCAGCAGCTTATCGACAGCTTCTAATGAAAAACTGTTTTTT CASSLSTASNEKLFF
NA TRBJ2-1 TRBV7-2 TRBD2 TGTGCCAGCAGCTTAGGGCCTAGCGGGGGGGTTAAGGATGAGCAGTTCTTC CASSLGPSGGVKDEQFF
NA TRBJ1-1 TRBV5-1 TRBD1 TGCGCCAGCAGCTTGGCACAGGGGGCGGTAGGCACTGAAGCTTTCTTT CASSLAQGAVGTEAFF
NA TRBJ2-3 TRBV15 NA TGTGCCACCAGCAGGGAGCTAGCCGCCACAGATACGCAGTATTTT CATSRELAATDTQYF
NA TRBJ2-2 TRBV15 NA TGTGCCACCAGCAGCCTGGGGGGGGCCCCCACCGGGGAGCTGTTTTTT CATSSLGGAPTGELFF
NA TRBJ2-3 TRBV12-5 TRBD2 TGTGCTAGTGGTCCAAGGGAGCGAGGGAGGGGTCCAGATACGCAGTATTTT CASGPRERGRGPDTQYF
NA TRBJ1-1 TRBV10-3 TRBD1 TGTGCCATCAGGAGGACAGGGAACACTGAAGCTTTCTTT CAIRRTGNTEAFF
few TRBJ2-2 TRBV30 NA TGTGCCTGGAGGCCCGGGACGAACACCGGGGAGCTGTTTTTT CAWRPGTNTGELFF
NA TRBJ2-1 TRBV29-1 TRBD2 TGCAGCGTTGGTACTAGCGGGATCTATGAGCAGTTCTTC CSVGTSGIYEQFF
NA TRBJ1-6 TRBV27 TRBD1 TGTGCCAGCAGTTCGACAGGGATTTCACCCCTCCACTTT CASSSTGISPLHF
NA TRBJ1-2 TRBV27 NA TGTGCCAGCAGTTTATTTGGGGGGGCTAACTATGGCTACACCTTC CASSLFGGANYGYTF
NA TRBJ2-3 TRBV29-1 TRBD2 TGCAGCGTTGTTGGACTAGCGGGGGAATACACAGATACGCAGTATTTT CSVVGLAGEYTDTQYF
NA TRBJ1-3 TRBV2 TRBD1 TGTGCCAGCAGAAACTACGGAGGGGTCTACAGGGGTACTGGAAACACCATATATTTT CASRNYGGVYRGTGNTIYF
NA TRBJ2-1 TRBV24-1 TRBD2 TGTGCCACCAGTGATCCAGGAGGGAGTAGCGGGAGGGTCAATGAGCAGTTCTTC CATSDPGGSSGRVNEQFF
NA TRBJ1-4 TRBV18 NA TGTGCCAGCTCACCTGAGGCAGGGGATGAAAAACTGTTTTTT CASSPEAGDEKLFF
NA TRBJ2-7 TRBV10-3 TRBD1 TGTGCCATCCGCTCCGGGACAGACTCCTACGAGCAGTACTTC CAIRSGTDSYEQYF
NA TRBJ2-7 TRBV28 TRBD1 TGTGCCAGCAGTCCGAGGACAGGTCCTCTTGAGGAGCAGTACTTC CASSPRTGPLEEQYF
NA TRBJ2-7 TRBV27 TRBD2 TGTGCCAGCAGCGAGCGGGAGGGCCGTTCGCCCTACGAGCAGTACTTC CASSEREGRSPYEQYF
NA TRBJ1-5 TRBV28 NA TGTGCCACCTCAAAAGGGACTACGAATCAGCCCCAGCATTTT CATSKGTTNQPQHF
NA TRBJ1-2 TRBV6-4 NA TGTGCCAGCAGTCCCCGTAAAGGCTACACCTTC CASSPRKGYTF
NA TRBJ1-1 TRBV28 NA TGTGCCAGCAATAAGGGGCCCACAGGGGAAGCTTTCTTT CASNKGPTGEAFF
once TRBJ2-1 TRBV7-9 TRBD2 TGTGCCAGCAGCCGTAGCTTTGGGACTAGCGGGAGAGGTGAGCAGTTCTTC CASSRSFGTSGRGEQFF
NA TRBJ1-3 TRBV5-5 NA TGTGCCAGCAGCTTGGAGCTAACCTCTGGAAACACCATATATTTT CASSLELTSGNTIYF
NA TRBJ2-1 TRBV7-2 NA TGTGCCAGCAGCTTATCTGTTGAGCAGTTCTTC CASSLSVEQFF
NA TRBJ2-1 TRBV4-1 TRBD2 TGCGCCAGCAGCCAAGACGCCCTAGCGGCATACAATGAGCAGTTCTTC CASSQDALAAYNEQFF
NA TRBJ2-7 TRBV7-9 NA TGTGCCAGCAGCCCACCGGGAAACTCCTACGAGCAGTACTTC CASSPPGNSYEQYF
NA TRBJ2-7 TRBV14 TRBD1 TGTGCCAGCAGCCAAGTCGAGGGAACAGGGGGCTACTACGAGCAGTACTTC CASSQVEGTGGYYEQYF
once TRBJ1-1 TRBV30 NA TGTGCCTGGAGGCCACCGGGGGACACTGAAGCTTTCTTT CAWRPPGDTEAFF
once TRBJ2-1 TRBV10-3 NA TGTGCCATCAGTGAACCCTTTCTAGGTGAGCAGTTCTTC CAISEPFLGEQFF
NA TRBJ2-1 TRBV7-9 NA TGTGCCAGCAGCTTAATGAGCTCCTACAATGAGCAGTTCTTC CASSLMSSYNEQFF
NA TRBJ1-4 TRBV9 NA TGTGCCAGCAGCGTAGCGTGGTACGGTAAACTGTTTTTT CASSVAWYGKLFF
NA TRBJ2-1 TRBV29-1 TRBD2 TGCAGCGTTTTGGTCGATCAGCGGGGGGGCCTCTCCTACAATGAGCAGTTCTTC CSVLVDQRGGLSYNEQFF
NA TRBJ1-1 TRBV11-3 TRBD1 TGTGCCAGCAGCATGAACAGGGGATTGAACACTGAAGCTTTCTTT CASSMNRGLNTEAFF
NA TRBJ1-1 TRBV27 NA TGTGCCAGCAGTTTTCGGGGAGGGGGTCTTCAAGGCACTGAAGCTTTCTTT CASSFRGGGLQGTEAFF
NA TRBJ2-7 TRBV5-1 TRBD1 TGCGCCAGCAGCTTGGAGGACAGGGGGCTTAACGAGCAGTACTTC CASSLEDRGLNEQYF
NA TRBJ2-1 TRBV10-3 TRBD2 TGTGCCACAACTAGCGGGGGGACTCGGAATGAGCAGTTCTTC CATTSGGTRNEQFF
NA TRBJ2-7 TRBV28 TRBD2 TGTGCCAGCAGTAACGGGGGGGCGGTTTACTACGAGCAGTACTTC CASSNGGAVYYEQYF
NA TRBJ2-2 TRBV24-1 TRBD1 TGTGCCACCAGTGACAGGGACAGGGGGAACACCGGGGAGCTGTTTTTT CATSDRDRGNTGELFF
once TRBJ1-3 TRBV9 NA TGTGCCAGCAGCAACTCACAGGAAAACACCATATATTTT CASSNSQENTIYF
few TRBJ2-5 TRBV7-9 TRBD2 TGTGCCAGCAGCTTATTTGGGACTAGCACGGGAGAGACCCAGTACTTC CASSLFGTSTGETQYF
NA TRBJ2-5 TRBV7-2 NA TGTGCCAGCAGCCCCCAGGCAGGCGCAGAGACCCAGTACTTC CASSPQAGAETQYF
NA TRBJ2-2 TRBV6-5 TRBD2 TGTGCCAGCAGTCTCGGGACTAGCGGGACCGGGGAGCTGTTTTTT CASSLGTSGTGELFF
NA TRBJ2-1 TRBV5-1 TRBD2 TGCGCCAGCAGAACGGGGGGGAACTCCTACAATGAGCAGTTCTTC CASRTGGNSYNEQFF
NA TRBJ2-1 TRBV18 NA TGTGCCAGCTCACCAAATCGGGCTAGCACCTATGAGCAGTTCTTC CASSPNRASTYEQFF
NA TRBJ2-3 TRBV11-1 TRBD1 TGTGCCAGCAACGACAGGGGGCGCAGCACAGATACGCAGTATTTT CASNDRGRSTDTQYF
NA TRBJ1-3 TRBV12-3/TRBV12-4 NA TGTGCCAGCAGTTTAGGAGGCACCATATATTTT CASSLGGTIYF
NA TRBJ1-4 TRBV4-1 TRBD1 TGCGCCAGCAGCCAAGACCGGGACAGAGCTAATGAAAAACTGTTTTTT CASSQDRDRANEKLFF
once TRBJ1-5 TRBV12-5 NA TGTGCTAGTGGTTTGGTACAGGGTGATCAGCCCCAGCATTTT CASGLVQGDQPQHF
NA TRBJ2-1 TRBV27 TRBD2 TGTGCCAGCTCCCCCTATATCACCACTAGCGGGAGTAGAGATGAGCAGTTCTTC CASSPYITTSGSRDEQFF
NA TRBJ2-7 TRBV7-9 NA TGTGCCAGCAGCTTACGAAGTCCCCAGGTAGGAGGCGAGCAGTACTTC CASSLRSPQVGGEQYF
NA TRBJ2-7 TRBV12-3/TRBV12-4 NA TGTGCCAGCAGTTTGGAGGGAAGGTACGAGCAGTACTTC CASSLEGRYEQYF